This T cell receptor beta chain was profiled in a study of T cells in Graves' hyperthyroidism and ophthalmopathy (dated by TCRdb to the late 2010s). Concerning the study at large: Peripheral blood samples were taken at initial diagnosis, before any treatment was given. To identify distinguishing TCR V-J signatures, a discovery cohort of some 100 patients was used, comprising 43 with Graves' ophthalmopathy and some 57 with stable Graves' hyperthyroidism. Prospective prediction of ophthalmopathy was tested in an independent validation cohort of fewer than 20 hyperthyroidism patients and roughly 16 patients who later progressed to ophthalmopathy. The 95 to 100 discovery patients were divided at random into training and test sets in a 7:3 ratio. Thyroid tissue and blood T-cell repertoires from six Graves' hyperthyroidism patients were also compared in the study. After sampling, hyperthyroidism patients received methimazole starting at 30 mg daily, and ophthalmopathy patients received high-dose intravenous methylprednisolone. According to the paper, TCR Vbeta CDR3 sequencing was carried out on over 130 peripheral blood samples, which came from under 50 ophthalmopathy, around 75 hyperthyroidism and approximately 17 progressor patients.

Beyond this particular receptor, the publication reports: In validation, progression to ophthalmopathy was predicted by the model with about 70% sensitivity and just over 72% specificity, a median of roughly six months before onset. A 13 V-J signature model separated ophthalmopathy from stable hyperthyroidism, with 87.88% sensitivity and 81.08% specificity in cross-validation and 80%/75% in testing. No statistical method was used to fix the sample size in advance, and group allocation was not hidden from the investigators. Blood samples also contained most of the expanded thyroid clonotypes (frequency above 0.001), which suggests that blood repertoires may reflect thyroid immune responses.

This clonotype was detected only a few times. The clone's antigen remains unknown. The record has no base qualities; no much larger clone is one base away. The TCR beta CDR3 regions were amplified from RNA transcripts. The TCR CDR3 was subjected to a first round of RT-PCR using the HTBI primer set and the Qiagen OneStep RT-PCR kit. The libraries were constructed in a second round of multiplex PCR and then size-selected and purified. Paired-end sequencing of the libraries was performed with 100 bp reads on an Illumina HiSeq2000. Per the original workflow: SOAPnuke was used to process the raw data, with reads discarded if the reads contained adapters or uncalled bases, had a mean Phred below 15, or lacked an exact constant-primer or identifier match. COPE v1.2.5 was used to merge the high-quality paired reads, and each unique nucleotide sequence was defined as a clonotype. MiTCR v1.1 was used to align the clonotypes against IMGT TRBV, TRBD and TRBJ reference segments. Only V-J combinations with frequency above 0.0001, covering 99.2% of repertoires, were analysed. The TCS score was defined as F50 (clonal expansion) divided by E x V (chaos), with BLOSUM62-based TCRdist calculated between CDR3 peptides within each V-J. Welch's t-statistics and random forest reduced 500 to 650 V-J features to 13, which were used in a naive Bayes classifier (R e1071). Clones were called with MiXCR by TCRdb after fastp trimmed the public reads at Q25, and only in-frame beta chains were retained. For every CDR3 protein sequence, its rows merge into one entry that carries the most common genes and DNA. In this record, the V and J calls reflect TCRdb's handling and not the investigators' own analysis. This sample comprises fewer than 450,000 distinct CDR3 sequences, 17% of them detected only once. The top ten clones comprise approximately 33% of the sample.

There are 12 amino acids in the CDR3, from cysteine to phenylalanine inclusive. Of all the DNA, just the CDR3 is kept, 36 bases in frame from base 1. V drops 6 bases and J drops 5 bases, leaving 8 bases in between. The hyperthyroidism patients were between 18 and 65 years old and newly diagnosed, with a disease duration of less than 2 months. The study excluded patients with uncontrolled infections, other autoimmune diseases, pregnancy or lactation. Diagnoses were established on the basis of clinical symptoms, serum thyroxine and TRAb, thyroid ultrasound, and orbital computed tomography. Blood from progressor patients was drawn when they were first diagnosed with hyperthyroidism, before any ophthalmopathy symptoms appeared. Ficoll-Paque density gradient centrifugation was used to isolate PBMCs from around 10 ml of fresh peripheral blood. Patients classed as progressors first received a Graves' hyperthyroidism diagnosis and then went on to develop ophthalmopathy during follow-up. Total RNA was extracted using Trizol reagent, and RNA quality was assessed on an Agilent 2100 Bioanalyzer.

Recombination joined TRBV12-3 or TRBV12-4 with TRBJ1-3; the D gene lacks a confident call. Sequencing was done on a sample of blood. This TCR was recovered from a woman aged 25 to 39 with Graves' hyperthyroidism that later progressed to Graves' ophthalmopathy. At the DNA level, the sequence is TGTGCCAGCAGGACGGCTAGAAACACCATATATTTT. This codes for CASRTARNTIYF.